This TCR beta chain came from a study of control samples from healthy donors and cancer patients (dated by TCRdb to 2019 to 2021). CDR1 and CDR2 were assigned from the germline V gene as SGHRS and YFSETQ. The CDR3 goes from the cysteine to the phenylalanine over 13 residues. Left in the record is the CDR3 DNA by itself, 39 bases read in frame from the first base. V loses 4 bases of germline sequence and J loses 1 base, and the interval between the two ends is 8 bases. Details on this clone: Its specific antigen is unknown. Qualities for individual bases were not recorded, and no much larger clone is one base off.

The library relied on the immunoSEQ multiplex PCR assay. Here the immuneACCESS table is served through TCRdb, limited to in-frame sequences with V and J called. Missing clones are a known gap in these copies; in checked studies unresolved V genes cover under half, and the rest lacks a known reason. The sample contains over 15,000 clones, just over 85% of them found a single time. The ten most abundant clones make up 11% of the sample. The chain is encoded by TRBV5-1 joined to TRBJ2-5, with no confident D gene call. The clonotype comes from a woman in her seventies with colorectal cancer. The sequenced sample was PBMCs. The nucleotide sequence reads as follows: TGCGCCAGCAGCGAGCCTGGCCAAGAGACCCAGTACTTC. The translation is CASSEPGQETQYF.